This entry lists 32 T cell receptor beta chains sequenced from one sample in a study of T cell repertoires in cytomegalovirus infection. TCRdb fed the reads into MiXCR, producing one record per CDR3 protein. The sample has fewer than 300,000 distinct CDR3 sequences, more than 20% seen once; the top ten hold more than 11%. What was sequenced was PBMCs. These receptors all come from a human donor in good health (CMV status not recorded). Some clones in this sample may be carry-over from other donors' samples.

J is TRBJ2-2 and V is TRBV27, with unresolved D. From germline, CDR1 is MNHEY and CDR2 SMNVEV (reference sequence). This CDR3 is built from 16 residues. Trimming shortened V by 0 bases and J by 5 bases, and 13 bases separated the two germline ends. The CDR3 region has the DNA TGTGCCAGCAGTTTATCTCCGGGTTACCGTACCGGGGAGCTGTTTTTT. It codes for CASSLSPGYRTGELFF.

This chain joins TRBV7-2 and TRBJ2-3; a possible D gene is TRBD1 (6 bases). The germline V gene encodes CDR1 SGHTA and CDR2 FQGNSA. V was cut by 2 bases and J by 6 bases, with 12 bases left in between. The CDR3 totals 14 residues. This CDR3 is CASSLRQARDTQYF. The CDR3 nucleotides are TGTGCCAGCAGCTTAAGACAGGCCCGGGATACGCAGTATTTT.

The chain has TRBV7-9 and TRBJ2-2; perhaps TRBD1 as D (7 bases). The V gene lost 5 bases and the J gene lost 1 base, with 14 bases spanning the gap. There are 16 residues in the CDR3. Per germline, CDR1 SEHNR and CDR2 FQNEAQ (reference sequence). CDR3 DNA sequence: TGTGCCAGCAGCATAGGAGGGGGCCTGAACACCGGGGAGCTGTTTTTT. This codes for CASSIGGGLNTGELFF.

This clonotype was picked up a small number of times. The genes are TRBV6-2 or TRBV6-3 and TRBJ1-5; the D gene is possibly TRBD1 (6 bases). This CDR3 has 14 amino acids. Germline CDR1 reads MNHEY; CDR2 reads SVGEGT. The V end was cut by 5 bases, the J end by 4 bases, with 12 bases between. The DNA for the CDR3 is TGTGCCAGCAGTCGGACAGAAATAAATCAGCCCCAGCATTTT. It yields the protein CASSRTEINQPQHF.

The chain combines TRBV20-1 with TRBJ2-3; tentatively, D is TRBD1 (6 bases). The CDR3 is made up of 13 amino acids. V was cut by 3 bases and J by 5 bases, with 12 bases left in between. The germline V gene has CDR1 DFQATT and CDR2 SNEGSKA (reference sequence). CDR3 sequence (DNA): TGCAGTGCTAGCCAGGGGCGAGGAGATACGCAGTATTTT. It is translated as CSASQGRGDTQYF.

The V gene is TRBV7-2, the J gene TRBJ2-7; no definite D call. The CDR3 has 13 residues. The V gene's germline CDR1 is SGHTA and CDR2 FQGNSA. V gave up 1 base and J gave up 7 bases, with 11 bases separating them. This CDR3 reads CASSLELRSEQYF. CDR3 DNA: TGTGCCAGCAGCTTAGAACTCCGAAGTGAGCAGTACTTC.

The V call is TRBV6-5, the J call TRBJ1-1; D remains unclear. V was shortened by 5 bases and J by 6 bases, with 16 bases between the two germline ends. There are 14 residues in the CDR3. Germline CDR1 is MNHEY and CDR2 is SVGAGI. CDR3 in DNA: TGTGCCAGCAGTAAAAGGGAAGTGAGGCCTGAAGCTTTCTTT. Translation: CASSKREVRPEAFF.

This clonotype was counted only a few times. V gene TRBV10-3 combines with J gene TRBJ2-3; 7 nucleotides align to TRBD1. The CDR3 extends over 12 amino acids. CDR1 is ENHRY and CDR2 is SYGVKD in the germline V gene. V gave up 10 bases and J gave up 0 bases; unmatched junction bases: 1. Written as DNA, the CDR3 is TGTGCCACGACAGGGAGCACAGATACGCAGTATTTT. This codes for CATTGSTDTQYF.

The chain carries TRBV19 and TRBJ1-6; maybe TRBD1 (5 bases). Germline V gene data show CDR1 as LNHDA and CDR2 as SQIVND (reference sequence). Trimming took 4 bases from V and 8 from J, leaving 12 bases between them. The CDR3 totals 14 residues. The CDR3 bases are TGTGCCAGTAGTAGAGGGACGGCTGATTCACCCCTCCACTTT. It translates to CASSRGTADSPLHF. The complete variable domain, with remaining parts taken from reference TRBV19 and TRBJ1-6, reads DGGITQSPKYLFRKEGQNVTLSCEQNLNHDAMYWYRQDPGQGLRLIYYSQIVNDFQKGDIAEGYSVSREKKESFPLTVTSAQKNPTAFYLCASSRGTADSPLHFGNGTRLTVT.

The chain joins TRBV24-1 to TRBJ2-3, with 12 bases fitting TRBD2. Germline-derived CDR1 and CDR2 are KGHDR and SFDVKD. This CDR3 contains 16 residues. J lost 5 bases, V lost 3 bases, and 5 bases had no gene match. The chain's CDR3 is CATSDASGGALDTQYF. CDR3 DNA: TGTGCCACCAGTGATGCTAGCGGGGGGGCGTTAGATACGCAGTATTTT.

Only a few counts were recorded for this clonotype. Written as DNA, the CDR3 is TGCGCCAGCAGCTTGGCCACTAGCGGGATCAGCTCCTACGAGCAGTACTTC. It is translated as CASSLATSGISSYEQYF. The rearrangement joins TRBV5-1 to TRBJ2-7, with 10 bases lining up with TRBD2. Unmatched junction bases numbered 6, after V lost 0 bases and J lost 0 bases. Per germline, CDR1 SGHRS and CDR2 YFSETQ. There are 17 residues in the CDR3.

On this clonotype itself: Its ends do not fully match the called genes, so a read error is possible. The chain employs TRBV10-3 and TRBJ2-7, with D possibly matching TRBD1 (6 bases). Germline lookup yields CDR1 ENHRY and CDR2 SYGVKD. The CDR3 length is 13 residues. The CDR3 DNA follows: TGTGCCATCAGTAGGGACACAGCCTACGGGCAGTACTTC. Encoded protein: CAISRDTAYGQYF.

A few counts support this clonotype. The V call is TRBV5-1, the J call TRBJ2-7, with 8 bases lining up with TRBD1. Germline V gene data show CDR1 as SGHRS and CDR2 as YFSETQ. The ends lost 2 bases at V and 1 base at J; junction bases unmatched: 11. This CDR3 is built from 17 residues. CDR3 nucleotides: TGCGCCAGCAGCTTCGGGCCCACGACAGGGGATTCCTACGAGCAGTACTTC. This codes for CASSFGPTTGDSYEQYF.

There are many counts of this clonotype. The chain recombines TRBV5-1 with TRBJ2-3; no clear D. CDR1 is SGHRS and CDR2 is YFSETQ in the germline V gene. The CDR3 runs to 13 residues. Trimming cost V 5 bases and J 0 bases, with 7 bases left between them. The CDR3 nucleotides read TGCGCCAGCAGAAATCCTAGCACAGATACGCAGTATTTT. Translating gives CASRNPSTDTQYF.

The count of this clonotype is one. The chain links TRBV19 to TRBJ1-1, with a possible D match to TRBD1 (5 bases). The CDR3 has 14 amino acids. Germline lookup yields CDR1 LNHDA and CDR2 SQIVND (reference sequence). Deletions cut 7 bases from V and 3 bases from J, with 15 bases between. CDR3 sequence: CASTNVGVHTEAFF. The CDR3 DNA reads as TGTGCCAGTACCAATGTGGGGGTTCACACTGAAGCTTTCTTT.

The chain has TRBV20-1 and TRBJ1-2, with no clear D. The CDR3 extends over 13 amino acids. V was shortened by 1 base and J by 6 bases, with 12 bases between the two germline ends. Germline V lookup: CDR1 DFQATT, CDR2 SNEGSKA (reference sequence). The CDR3 nucleotides are TGCAGTGCTAGAGTCCCCTCTTTGGATGGCTACACCTTC. Residues: CSARVPSLDGYTF.

V gene TRBV6-1 combines with J gene TRBJ2-7; D not resolved. V shed 7 bases and J shed 4 bases, with 17 bases lying between them. The germline CDR1 and CDR2 sequences are MNHNS and SASEGT. The CDR3 totals 14 residues. The CDR3 bases are TGTGCCAGCAACCTAGGCCTCAACCTATACGAGCAGTACTTC. As protein: CASNLGLNLYEQYF.

This chain uses TRBV2 with TRBJ1-5, with D uncertain. Trimming removed 1 base at V and 0 bases at J, with 7 bases between. The CDR3 length is 15 residues. CDR1 SNHLY and CDR2 FYNNEI come from the germline V gene. The CDR3 DNA reads TGTGCCAGCAGTGAAGGCAGGAGTAGCAATCAGCCCCAGCATTTT. This gives the protein CASSEGRSSNQPQHF.

This sequence joins TRBV14 and TRBJ2-7; 9 bases agree with TRBD2. Looked up from germline, CDR1 is SGHDN and CDR2 is FVKESK. This CDR3 is built from 15 residues. The ends lost 5 bases at V and 1 base at J; junction bases unmatched: 6. The CDR3 sequence: CASSSRTSASYEQYF. CDR3 DNA: TGTGCCAGCAGCTCAAGGACTAGCGCGTCCTACGAGCAGTACTTC.

In DNA, the CDR3 is TGTGCCAGCAGCCACTCGGGACAGGGGGCGTCCGAGCAGTACTTC. As protein: CASSHSGQGASEQYF. The genes are TRBV14 and TRBJ2-7; 12 bases line up with TRBD1. V lost 3 bases, J lost 6 bases, and 6 bases stayed unmatched. Germline V lookup: CDR1 SGHDN, CDR2 FVKESK. This CDR3 is 15 amino acids long.

The J gene is TRBJ1-2, the V gene TRBV7-9; possibly TRBD1 for D (5 bases). The CDR3 totals 12 residues. Between the trimmed V and J ends, which lost 0 bases and 9 bases, there was a span of 8 bases. Germline assignment: CDR1 SEHNR and CDR2 FQNEAQ (reference sequence). The CDR3 loop is CASSLAGDRYTF. The CDR3 nucleotides are TGTGCCAGCAGCTTAGCAGGGGATCGCTACACCTTC. The entire variable domain, with the rest obtained from reference TRBV7-9 and TRBJ1-2, is as follows: DTGVSQNPRHKITKRGQNVTFRCDPISEHNRLYWYRQTLGQGPEFLTYFQNEAQLEKSRLLSDRFSAERPKGSFSTLEIQRTEQGDSAMYLCASSLAGDRYTFGSGTRLTVV.

The chain uses TRBV18 and TRBJ2-7; D is perhaps TRBD1 (5 bases). Germline CDR1 KGHSH, CDR2 LQKENI. Trimming shortened V by 6 bases and J by 3 bases, and 12 bases separated the two germline ends. The CDR3 length is 13 residues. The CDR3 loop reads CASSLDKFYEQYF. CDR3 nucleotide sequence: TGTGCCAGCTCTCTGGACAAGTTCTACGAGCAGTACTTC.

This clonotype has only a few counts. The chain combines TRBV5-6 with TRBJ1-1; D ambiguous. Trimming cost V 3 bases and J 0 bases, with 12 bases left between them. The germline CDR1 and CDR2 sequences are SGHDT and YYEEEE. The CDR3 has 15 amino acids. Here the CDR3 DNA reads TGTGCCAGCAGCTCACCCAAAAACATGAACACTGAAGCTTTCTTT. Amino acid sequence: CASSSPKNMNTEAFF.

This clonotype was seen repeatedly, ten times or more. One end of the junction varies from germline; a read error may be responsible. As DNA, the CDR3 is TGTGCTAGCAGCTTAGCAGGGACAGGAGGAAACACCATATATTTT. It specifies CASSLAGTGGNTIYF. The chain carries TRBV7-7 and TRBJ1-3, with 8 bases that match TRBD1. Germline V gene lookup returns CDR1 SSHAT and CDR2 FNYEAQ (reference sequence). The CDR3 consists of 15 residues.

The CDR3 coding sequence is TGTGCCAGCAGCCCTGGGGCTACCGTCACCTACGAGCAGTACTTC. Translation gives CASSPGATVTYEQYF. The chain links TRBV28 to TRBJ2-7, with D perhaps TRBD1 (5 bases). This CDR3 has 15 residues. Germline V gene sequence: CDR1 MDHEN, CDR2 SYDVKM. The V gene lost 6 bases and the J gene lost 2 bases, with 17 bases spanning the gap.

This clonotype was counted a few times. V gene TRBV6-2 or TRBV6-3 combines with J gene TRBJ2-7; 8 bases fit TRBD1. Germline CDR1 is MNHEY and CDR2 is SVGEGT. The length of the CDR3 is 14 residues. V trimming: 6 bases; J trimming: 2 bases; junction bases outside the gene matches: 6. The CDR3 DNA reads TGTGCCAGCAGAAGTGGGACAGGCACCTACGAGCAGTACTTC. The encoded protein is CASRSGTGTYEQYF.

This clonotype was seen at least ten times. The chain couples TRBV7-8 to TRBJ2-5; D call uncertain. The CDR3 has 13 residues. V was shortened by 5 bases and J by 4 bases, with 11 bases between the two germline ends. Per germline, CDR1 SGHVS and CDR2 FQNEAQ. The CDR3 coding sequence is TGTGCCAGCAGCCAGCGTGGCGCAGAGACCCAGTACTTC. Translation gives CASSQRGAETQYF.

The chain links TRBV5-5 to TRBJ1-2; maybe TRBD1 (5 bases). V lost 4 bases to trimming and J lost 2 bases, with 12 bases between them. Germline V lookup: CDR1 SGHKS, CDR2 YYEKEE (reference sequence). The CDR3 sequence is 14 residues long. In nucleotides, the CDR3 is TGTGCCAGCAGCAGCTTGGGGCCCAACTATGGCTACACCTTC. It encodes CASSSLGPNYGYTF.

This clonotype was found many times. V is TRBV6-1 and J is TRBJ2-7, with 7 bases aligning to TRBD1. After removal of 5 bases from V and 6 bases from J, the junction contained 7 bases not matched to a gene. The CDR3 totals 13 residues. Germline V gene sequence: CDR1 MNHNS, CDR2 SASEGT. Here the CDR3 DNA reads TGTGCCAGCAGTCTGACAGGGCGAAGCGAGCAGTACTTC. It encodes CASSLTGRSEQYF.

This chain links TRBV20-1 with TRBJ1-5; no reliable D call. Trimming removed 5 bases from V and 5 bases from J, with 13 bases in between. Germline V gives CDR1 DFQATT, CDR2 SNEGSKA (reference sequence). CDR3 length: 13 amino acids. CDR3 sequence: CSALNREYQPQHF. The CDR3 coding sequence is TGCAGTGCTCTCAATAGGGAATATCAGCCCCAGCATTTT.

This clonotype was detected ten times or more. The chain links TRBV7-2 to TRBJ2-7, with D perhaps being TRBD1 or TRBD2 (5 bases each). Trimming shortened V by 0 bases and J by 2 bases, and 11 bases separated the two germline ends. There are 15 residues in the CDR3. Germline values: CDR1 SGHTA, CDR2 FQGNSA. CDR3 region: CASSLAWGSPYEQYF. In DNA form, the CDR3 reads TGTGCCAGCAGCTTAGCTTGGGGGTCCCCCTACGAGCAGTACTTC.

In its sample, this clonotype was seen many times. This CDR3 is CASSPRGSSYNEQFF. CDR3 DNA: TGTGCCAGCAGCCCCCGGGGCTCCTCCTACAATGAGCAGTTCTTC. The chain couples TRBV7-2 to TRBJ2-1, with D tentatively TRBD1 or TRBD2 (5 bases each). CDR3 length: 15 amino acids. The germline CDR1 and CDR2 sequences are SGHTA and FQGNSA. The V end was cut by 5 bases, the J end by 0 bases, with 11 bases between.